This passage covers 19 T cell receptor beta chains from one sample sequenced in a study of vaccination and CD4 T cells after COVID-19. At the Johns Hopkins FTIC core, DNA taken from cultured CD4+ T cells was sequenced by way of the Oncomine TCR Beta short-read assay. Each CDR3 protein is one row after TCRdb ran MiXCR on the PCR reads. The table lists around 11,000 distinct CDR3 sequences, roughly 23% of them singletons. Treatment: roughly ten-day PBMC culture with coronavirus spike peptide pools or control peptides (ViraFEST assay). For these TCRs, the target antigens are not known. The material was CD4+ T cells from blood, cultured in vitro, obtained before SARS-CoV-2 vaccination. Receptors were obtained from a human donor who received a COVID-19 vaccine.

The chain couples TRBV7-2 to TRBJ2-5; TRBD2 matches at 7 bases. The CDR3 length is 13 residues. Germline CDR1 is SGHTA and CDR2 is FQGNSA. Unmatched junction bases numbered 4, after V lost 3 bases and J lost 6 bases. CDR3 DNA: TGTGCCAGCAGCTTTTCCGGGGGGAAGACCCAGTACTTC. Its translation: CASSFSGGKTQYF.

This clonotype was counted a few times. The chain carries TRBV12-3 or TRBV12-4 and TRBJ2-7; D is uncertain. The CDR3 covers 12 residues. Trimming took off 3 bases at V and 1 base at J, with 4 bases between the two ends. CDR3 in amino acids: CASSFASYEQYF. As DNA, the CDR3 is TGTGCCAGCAGTTTTGCGTCCTACGAGCAGTACTTC.

This chain uses TRBV4-2 with TRBJ2-3; D is unclear. Trimming shortened V by 0 bases and J by 1 base, and 11 bases separated the two germline ends. The CDR3 length is 16 residues. Germline assignment: CDR1 LGHNA and CDR2 YNFKEQ. CDR3 coding DNA: TGTGCCAGCAGCCAAGATACTCCAAGCGGCACAGATACGCAGTATTTT. Protein product: CASSQDTPSGTDTQYF.

The chain links TRBV2 to TRBJ2-7, with D perhaps assigned TRBD1 or TRBD2 (5 bases each). V was cut by 8 bases and J by 0 bases, with 17 bases left in between. CDR3 length equals 15 residues. The germline V gene encodes CDR1 SNHLY and CDR2 FYNNEI. The CDR3 sequence: CASHLPGTYSYEQYF. For the CDR3, the DNA is TGTGCCAGCCACCTCCCCGGGACCTACTCCTACGAGCAGTACTTC. The variable domain in full, completed from reference TRBV2 and TRBJ2-7, reads EPEVTQTPSHQVTQMGQEVILRCVPISNHLYFYWYRQILGQKVEFLVSFYNNEISEKSEIFDDQFSVERPDGSNFTLKIRSTKLEDSAMYFCASHLPGTYSYEQYFGPGTRLTVT.

The chain is built from TRBV18 and TRBJ1-1, with no clear D. Germline values: CDR1 KGHSH, CDR2 LQKENI. V was clipped by 0 bases and J by 0 bases, with 14 bases between them. This CDR3 is 17 amino acids long. The CDR3 coding sequence is TGTGCCAGCTCACCACCGGTGTTTGCAGACATGAACACTGAAGCTTTCTTT. This codes for CASSPPVFADMNTEAFF.

This clonotype appeared a few times. V gene TRBV20-1 combines with J gene TRBJ2-7; 8 nucleotides agree with TRBD1. This CDR3 is 13 amino acids long. Germline values: CDR1 DFQATT, CDR2 SNEGSKA (reference sequence). J lost 0 bases, V lost 6 bases, and 4 bases had no gene match. The CDR3 reads CSARTGSSYEQYF. The CDR3, as DNA: TGCAGTGCCCGGACAGGGAGCTCCTACGAGCAGTACTTC.

The chain combines TRBV14 with TRBJ1-2, with 7 bases identical to TRBD1. The CDR3 spans 14 residues. Germline CDR1 is SGHDN and CDR2 is FVKESK. V was clipped by 1 base and J by 8 bases; unmatched bases: 7. CDR3 nucleotide sequence: TGTGCCAGCAGCCAAGCCCGGACAGGCGGAGGCTACACCTTC. Protein product: CASSQARTGGGYTF.

The CDR3 DNA sequence: TGTGCCAGCAGCCGGACTAGCGGGGGCTACAATGAGCAGTTCTTC. It yields the protein CASSRTSGGYNEQFF. V is TRBV7-9 and J is TRBJ2-1; TRBD2 matches 13 bases. Losses at the gene ends were 5 bases for V and 3 bases for J; bases not matched to a gene: 1. The CDR3 extends over 15 amino acids. CDR1 and CDR2 from the germline V gene are SEHNR and FQNEAQ (reference sequence).

This clonotype ranks as medium-sized. The rearrangement uses TRBV10-1 and TRBJ1-6, with a possible D match to TRBD1 (5 bases). With 6 bases removed from V and 8 bases from J, the gap between germline ends came to 11 bases. Germline-derived CDR1 and CDR2 are WNHNN and SYGVQD (reference sequence). There are 13 residues in the CDR3. The CDR3: CASRGTTDSPLHF. The DNA for the CDR3 is TGCGCCAGCAGGGGGACTACGGATTCACCCCTCCACTTT.

The sample holds a few counts of this clonotype. This sequence joins TRBV6-4 and TRBJ2-5; the D is unclear. Trimming removed 6 bases from V and 3 bases from J, with 5 bases in between. Looked up from germline, CDR1 is MRHNA and CDR2 is SNTAGT. The CDR3 is 11 residues long. The CDR3 region has the DNA TGTGCCAGCAGGAAGAAAGAGACCCAGTACTTC. It specifies CASRKKETQYF.

V and J are TRBV7-9 and TRBJ2-3, with 13 bases lining up with TRBD2. The ends lost 5 bases at V and 3 bases at J; junction bases unmatched: 5. The CDR3 runs to 16 residues. The germline CDR1 and CDR2 sequences are SEHNR and FQNEAQ (reference sequence). The CDR3 nucleotides are TGTGCCAGCAGCGTTACTAGCGGGGGGGCGACAGATACGCAGTATTTT. This translates into CASSVTSGGATDTQYF.

In nucleotides, the CDR3 is TGTGCCAGCAGCTTAGCGACAGGGAGGTTCTCCTACGAGCAGTACTTC. Encoded protein: CASSLATGRFSYEQYF. The rearrangement joins TRBV7-6 to TRBJ2-7, with a tentative D call TRBD1 (7 bases). V was shortened by 0 bases and J by 0 bases, with 12 bases between the two germline ends. Germline CDR1 is SGHVS and CDR2 is FNYEAQ. This CDR3 has 16 residues.

This clonotype was counted between two and nine times. This sequence joins TRBV7-2 and TRBJ2-3, with 10 bases matching TRBD2. The V gene end was trimmed by 1 base and the J gene end by 5 bases; junction bases not matched to a gene: 9. The CDR3 has 17 residues. CDR1 is SGHTA and CDR2 is FQGNSA in the germline V gene. The CDR3 sequence: CASSLVIAGGRGDTQYF. CDR3 sequence (DNA): TGTGCCAGCAGCTTAGTGATAGCGGGGGGTCGGGGAGATACGCAGTATTTT.

This chain joins TRBV19 and TRBJ1-2; TRBD1 matches 8 bases. J was trimmed by 5 bases and V by 10 bases; bases with no gene match: 3. This CDR3 region has 11 residues. From germline, CDR1 is LNHDA and CDR2 SQIVND (reference sequence). The CDR3 loop is CATHRGYGYTF. The CDR3 bases are TGTGCCACCCACAGGGGGTATGGCTACACCTTC. Full variable domain (outside the CDR3, taken from reference TRBV19 and TRBJ1-2): DGGITQSPKYLFRKEGQNVTLSCEQNLNHDAMYWYRQDPGQGLRLIYYSQIVNDFQKGDIAEGYSVSREKKESFPLTVTSAQKNPTAFYLCATHRGYGYTFGSGTRLTVV.

The V call is TRBV2, the J call TRBJ1-1; TRBD1 matches 7 bases. Germline CDR1 reads SNHLY; CDR2 reads FYNNEI. Losses at the gene ends were 4 bases for V and 6 bases for J; bases not matched to a gene: 8. The CDR3 runs to 14 residues. The CDR3, as DNA: TGTGCCAGCAGTGGATACAGGGGTTTCTCTGAAGCTTTCTTT. The encoded protein is CASSGYRGFSEAFF.

This clonotype was seen more than once but under ten times. This chain links TRBV10-3 with TRBJ1-4, with no clear D. CDR1 is ENHRY, CDR2 SYGVKD, per germline. The CDR3 contains 15 residues. V was shortened by 2 bases and J by 5 bases, with 12 bases between the two germline ends. The CDR3: CAISEAPADNEKLFF. Written as DNA, the CDR3 is TGTGCCATCAGTGAGGCCCCCGCGGACAATGAAAAACTGTTTTTT.

In its sample, this clonotype was seen a few times. The genes are TRBV19 and TRBJ1-1; D is ambiguous. Per the germline V gene, CDR1 is LNHDA and CDR2 is SQIVND (reference sequence). The length of the CDR3 is 16 residues. Trimming shortened V by 1 base and J by 1 base, and 13 bases separated the two germline ends. DNA of the CDR3: TGTGCCAGTAGTATAGGGACGGACTTTCGGAACACTGAAGCTTTCTTT. The encoded protein is CASSIGTDFRNTEAFF.

CDR3 sequence: CAISRQGTNEKLFF. Written as DNA, the CDR3 is TGTGCCATCAGCAGACAGGGGACTAATGAAAAACTGTTTTTT. The chain joins TRBV10-3 to TRBJ1-4; 8 nucleotides align to TRBD1. Looked up from germline, CDR1 is ENHRY and CDR2 is SYGVKD. The CDR3 consists of 14 residues. Unmatched junction bases numbered 2, after V lost 6 bases and J lost 2 bases.

The chain carries TRBV7-3 and TRBJ1-1; no reliable D call. Germline CDR1 SGHTA, CDR2 FQGTGA. The CDR3 sequence is 13 residues long. With 2 bases removed from V and 1 base from J, the gap between germline ends came to 5 bases. The CDR3, as DNA: TGTGCCAGCAGCTTAGACCCGAACACTGAAGCTTTCTTT. Amino acid sequence: CASSLDPNTEAFF.